The TCR beta chain under discussion was sequenced for a study of blood T cell repertoires in COVID-19. Authors' methods: Amplification from reference gene primers served as the basis for estimated nucleated cell counts. Generated by immunoSEQ multiplex PCR, the TCRdb table keeps only in-frame clones and is missing some. V and J calls and clone size follow that table, whereas D and trimming were derived from the DNA. The table has roughly 100,000 clones, 80% to 95% seen once; the top ten hold 1.5% to 2.5%. Trimming left V 3 bases short and J 0 bases short, with 15 bases between. Germline loops: CDR1 LNHDA, CDR2 SQIVND (reference sequence). This CDR3 region has 17 residues.

The gene calls are TRBV19 and TRBJ2-1, with D unresolved. Input material: peripheral blood. This receptor was identified in a woman in her 50s with COVID-19, enrolled during active disease. The CDR3 loop reads CASSISTRILSYNEQFF. CDR3 coding DNA: TGTGCCAGTAGTATCTCGACGAGGATCCTCTCCTACAATGAGCAGTTCTTC.